These 27 T cell receptor beta chains share one sample of origin, sequenced in a study of T cells in Graves' hyperthyroidism and ophthalmopathy. Amplification yielded TCR beta CDR3 regions, with RNA transcripts as the source. Using the HTBI primer set, a first-round RT-PCR was run on the TCR CDR3. Using its own MiXCR run on the multiplex PCR reads, TCRdb lists one record per CDR3 protein. The data contain about 700,000 distinct CDR3 sequences, about 14% of them singletons. The sequencing input was blood. The receptors derive from a woman under 30 with Graves' hyperthyroidism.

This chain connects TRBV20-1 to TRBJ2-7; 10 bases line up with TRBD1. There are 12 residues in the CDR3. From germline, CDR1 is DFQATT and CDR2 SNEGSKA (reference sequence). V shed 8 bases and J 7 bases; nucleotides not matched to a gene: 8. The CDR3 DNA is TGCAGTTCGGACAGGGGGGTGGGGGAGCAGTACTTC. Protein product: CSSDRGVGEQYF.

This clonotype was counted ten times or more. The chain carries TRBV5-1 and TRBJ2-7, with a possible D match to TRBD1 (5 bases). V was pared by 6 bases and J by 1 base, with 17 bases between. From germline, CDR1 is SGHRS and CDR2 YFSETQ. CDR3 length: 15 amino acids. This chain's CDR3 is CASKSDSLSSYEQYF. Here the CDR3 DNA reads TGCGCCAGCAAATCTGACAGCCTTTCATCCTACGAGCAGTACTTC.

This clonotype has at least ten counts. This rearrangement joins TRBV3-1 to TRBJ1-2; D may be TRBD1 (6 bases). Germline CDR1 LGHDT, CDR2 YNNKEL (reference sequence). V lost 4 bases and J 8 bases, leaving 14 bases between the germline ends. The CDR3 length is 13 residues. The CDR3 region has the DNA TGTGCCAGCAGCCTCGCGGGGGCGGACGGCTACACCTTC. Its translation is CASSLAGADGYTF.

This clonotype was seen at least ten times. V is TRBV7-2 and J is TRBJ2-7, with D uncertain. CDR3 length: 15 residues. Germline CDR1 SGHTA, CDR2 FQGNSA. The germline V and J ends were trimmed by 4 bases and 0 bases, with 13 bases remaining between them. The CDR3 sequence is CASSSWASSSYEQYF. The CDR3 DNA sequence: TGTGCCAGCAGCTCCTGGGCCTCTAGCTCCTACGAGCAGTACTTC.

This clonotype has more than one count but fewer than ten. The V gene is TRBV2, the J gene TRBJ1-5; TRBD1 aligns across 9 bases. The CDR3 extends over 16 amino acids. CDR1 is SNHLY and CDR2 is FYNNEI in the germline V gene. With 3 bases clipped from V and 6 bases from J, the junction kept 9 bases outside the gene matches. The CDR3 protein is CASSEGRQGVGQPQHF. DNA for the CDR3: TGTGCCAGCAGTGAGGGAAGACAGGGGGTAGGTCAGCCCCAGCATTTT.

Many counts were recorded for this clonotype. The chain has TRBV19 and TRBJ2-7; TRBD2 agrees at 11 bases. The CDR3 spans 14 residues. CDR1 is LNHDA, CDR2 SQIVND, per germline (reference sequence). V shed 9 bases, J shed 1 base, and the junction held 5 bases outside the gene matches. DNA for the CDR3: TGTGCCAGCAGTCGACTAGCGGGGTCCTACGAGCAGTACTTC. Amino acid sequence: CASSRLAGSYEQYF. Together with reference TRBV19 and TRBJ2-7, the CDR3 gives the full variable domain: DGGITQSPKYLFRKEGQNVTLSCEQNLNHDAMYWYRQDPGQGLRLIYYSQIVNDFQKGDIAEGYSVSREKKESFPLTVTSAQKNPTAFYLCASSRLAGSYEQYFGPGTRLTVT.

The sample holds many counts of this clonotype. This chain uses TRBV12-3 or TRBV12-4 with TRBJ2-1; 12 bases agree with TRBD2. Trimming at V came to 4 bases and at J to 9 bases, leaving 7 bases not matched to a gene. This CDR3 has 15 amino acids. Here the CDR3 DNA reads TGTGCCAGCAGTTCCCTAGCGGGAGGGCCTAGTGAGCAGTTCTTC. This sequence encodes CASSSLAGGPSEQFF.

Points on this clonotype: One end of the junction does not line up with germline, which may come from a read error. The rearrangement links TRBV30 to TRBJ2-1, with 9 nucleotides matching TRBD2. This CDR3 has 17 residues. Germline lookup yields CDR1 GTSNPN and CDR2 SVGIG (reference sequence). CDR3 residues: CARSVRVSGRRENEQFF. CDR3 nucleotides: TGTGCCCGGAGTGTACGGGTCAGCGGGAGGAGAGAAAATGAGCAGTTCTTC.

The sample holds many counts of this clonotype. The V gene is TRBV6-1, the J gene TRBJ1-6; D is unclear. The CDR3 is 15 residues long. CDR1 is MNHNS and CDR2 is SASEGT in the germline V gene. The V end was cut by 6 bases, the J end by 7 bases, with 16 bases between. CDR3 nucleotides: TGTGCCAGCAGCCGCTATGGGTTTGGCAATTCACCCCTCCACTTT. Translating gives CASSRYGFGNSPLHF.

The chain has TRBV19 and TRBJ1-2; D remains ambiguous. CDR1 LNHDA and CDR2 SQIVND come from the germline V gene (reference sequence). CDR3 size: 12 residues. Trimming stripped 5 bases from V and 5 bases from J, with 9 bases between. CDR3 in DNA: TGTGCCAGTAGTTACAGTTCATATGGCTACACCTTC. It translates to CASSYSSYGYTF.

The genes are TRBV28 and TRBJ2-6; 7 bases map to TRBD1. Trimming cost V 5 bases and J 1 base; bases outside gene matches: 8. The length of the CDR3 is 17 residues. CDR1 is MDHEN, CDR2 SYDVKM, per germline. CDR3: CASSVRDRASGANVLTF. CDR3 DNA sequence: TGTGCCAGCAGTGTCCGGGACAGAGCTTCTGGGGCCAACGTCCTGACTTTC.

This clonotype was detected many times. This chain connects TRBV6-2 or TRBV6-3 to TRBJ1-1; D might be TRBD1 (5 bases). CDR3 length equals 14 residues. CDR1 is MNHEY and CDR2 is SVGEGT in the germline V gene. V dropped 7 bases and J dropped 0 bases, with 12 bases sitting between them. The CDR3 bases are TGTGCCAGCACCAAGGGGCGGTTGAACACTGAAGCTTTCTTT. Translated, it gives CASTKGRLNTEAFF.

This clonotype was observed many times. V and J are TRBV20-1 and TRBJ2-6; 8 bases match TRBD2. The germline gives CDR1 DFQATT, CDR2 SNEGSKA (reference sequence). There are 15 residues in the CDR3. Trimming cost V 5 bases and J 1 base; bases outside gene matches: 4. As DNA, the CDR3 is TGCAGTGCTGGTCGGGGGGGATCTGGGGCCAACGTCCTGACTTTC. The encoded protein is CSAGRGGSGANVLTF.

This clonotype was observed at least ten times. The rearrangement links TRBV7-2 to TRBJ2-7; D remains unclear. Trimming removed 7 bases from V and 5 bases from J, with 18 bases in between. Germline V gene lookup returns CDR1 SGHTA and CDR2 FQGNSA. The CDR3 contains 14 residues. CDR3 bases: TGTGCCAGCACGCCCTGGGTCAGCGCCCACGAGCAGTACTTC. Residues: CASTPWVSAHEQYF.

This clonotype has a count of ten or more. The genes are TRBV7-2 and TRBJ2-1; D might be TRBD2 (6 bases). The CDR3 spans 15 residues. The germline V and J ends were trimmed by 2 bases and 7 bases, with 15 bases remaining between them. CDR1 SGHTA and CDR2 FQGNSA come from the germline V gene. This chain's CDR3 is CASSLTSPPSNEQFF. CDR3 DNA: TGTGCCAGCAGCTTAACTAGCCCCCCGTCTAATGAGCAGTTCTTC.

This clonotype has a count of ten or more. The genes are TRBV2 and TRBJ1-5; 7 nucleotides line up with TRBD1. CDR1 and CDR2 from the germline V gene are SNHLY and FYNNEI. V dropped 1 base and J dropped 6; count of bases not matched to a gene: 6. The CDR3 has 15 residues. CDR3 nucleotides: TGTGCCAGCAGTGAAGGGACAGGTGTTAGTCAGCCCCAGCATTTT. This encodes CASSEGTGVSQPQHF.

The chain employs TRBV4-1 and TRBJ1-1; perhaps TRBD1 as D (5 bases). In germline, CDR1 is MGHRA, CDR2 YSYEKL. The CDR3 is 15 residues long. Trimming stripped 0 bases from V and 0 bases from J, with 8 bases between. CDR3 bases: TGCGCCAGCAGCCAAGAGGGGGGGGTGAACACTGAAGCTTTCTTT. Its protein product is CASSQEGGVNTEAFF.

This clonotype was seen more than once but under ten times. The chain joins TRBV9 to TRBJ2-7, with D possibly TRBD2 on 6 matching bases. Germline CDR1 is SGDLS and CDR2 is YYNGEE. V was cut by 0 bases and J by 5 bases, with 15 bases left in between. The CDR3 consists of 15 residues. In nucleotides, the CDR3 is TGTGCCAGCAGCGTAGTGGCGCCCCGGGGGAACGAGCAGTACTTC. Protein: CASSVVAPRGNEQYF.

This clonotype has a count of ten or more. The chain combines TRBV20-1 with TRBJ2-3; D is perhaps TRBD1 (6 bases). V lost 6 bases and J 2 bases, leaving 21 bases between the germline ends. The CDR3 contains 16 residues. CDR1 is DFQATT and CDR2 is SNEGSKA in the germline V gene (reference sequence). The CDR3 region has the DNA TGCAGTGCGAAATCTGGAAGGGGGTTCCCCACAGATACGCAGTATTTT. Translated: CSAKSGRGFPTDTQYF.

The V gene is TRBV5-1, the J gene TRBJ2-7, with TRBD1 matching over 9 bases. Trimming at V came to 4 bases and at J to 3 bases, leaving 8 bases not matched to a gene. Germline CDR1 SGHRS, CDR2 YFSETQ. The length of the CDR3 is 15 residues. The CDR3 DNA sequence: TGCGCCAGCAGCCCCGCCGGGACAGGGCTCTACGAGCAGTACTTC. As protein: CASSPAGTGLYEQYF. Variable domain in full (rest from reference TRBV5-1 and TRBJ2-7): KAGVTQTPRYLIKTRGQQVTLSCSPISGHRSVSWYQQTPGQGLQFLFEYFSETQRNKGNFPGRFSGRQFSNSRSEMNVSTLELGDSALYLCASSPAGTGLYEQYFGPGTRLTVT.

The V and J genes are TRBV28 and TRBJ1-2; 9 nucleotides line up with TRBD1. This CDR3 has 17 residues. The trim removed 5 bases at V and 6 bases at J, leaving 16 bases unmatched. Germline V gives CDR1 MDHEN, CDR2 SYDVKM. This CDR3 is CASSLPGQGLGVDGYTF. The CDR3 region has the DNA TGTGCCAGCAGTCTGCCGGGACAGGGTCTAGGAGTTGATGGCTACACCTTC.

This clonotype was counted ten times or more. This rearrangement joins TRBV20-1 to TRBJ2-1, with D possibly TRBD2 on 6 matching bases. The germline V gene encodes CDR1 DFQATT and CDR2 SNEGSKA (reference sequence). The CDR3 has 16 amino acids. V shed 3 bases and J shed 0 bases, with 15 bases lying between them. The CDR3 DNA is TGCAGTGCTAGGTCTAGTGCGGGGAGCTCCTACAATGAGCAGTTCTTC. Protein product: CSARSSAGSSYNEQFF.

This chain links TRBV6-5 with TRBJ1-1; D unclear. The CDR3 totals 14 residues. V was cut by 6 bases and J by 1 base, with 12 bases left in between. Germline V gene sequence: CDR1 MNHEY, CDR2 SVGAGI. CDR3 DNA: TGTGCCAGCAGGCGAGAGCTGGGGAACACTGAAGCTTTCTTT. Its translation is CASRRELGNTEAFF.

In this sample, this clonotype turned up a few times. This chain links TRBV4-3 with TRBJ1-1, with a tentative D call TRBD1 (5 bases). The germline V gene encodes CDR1 LGHNA and CDR2 YSLEER. The V and J ends lost 0 bases and 0 bases respectively, with 14 bases between them. This CDR3 spans 17 amino acids. CDR3 nucleotide sequence: TGCGCCAGCAGCCAAGATGCGAGGCTGGACATGAACACTGAAGCTTTCTTT. Protein sequence: CASSQDARLDMNTEAFF.

This clonotype was detected many times. This chain links TRBV20-1 with TRBJ2-1; 14 nucleotides align to TRBD2. The V and J ends lost 0 bases and 5 bases, in that order; junction bases with no gene match: 3. Germline CDR1 and CDR2: DFQATT and SNEGSKA (reference sequence). There are 16 residues in the CDR3. As DNA, the CDR3 is TGCAGTGCTAGAGATCCGGGACTAGCGGGGGACAATGAGCAGTTCTTC. Protein sequence: CSARDPGLAGDNEQFF.

This clonotype was found many times. This chain connects TRBV2 to TRBJ2-1; the D is unclear. CDR1 and CDR2 (germline): SNHLY, FYNNEI. The CDR3 totals 13 residues. Trimming removed 5 bases at V and 3 bases at J, with 8 bases between. The CDR3: CASSQWDYNEQFF. The CDR3 nucleotides read TGTGCCAGCAGTCAATGGGACTACAATGAGCAGTTCTTC.

This clonotype was detected only a few times. The V call is TRBV7-9, the J call TRBJ2-2; TRBD2 matches at 9 bases. Trimming took 6 bases from V and 7 from J; bases not matched to a gene: 3. This CDR3 region has 13 residues. The germline gives CDR1 SEHNR, CDR2 FQNEAQ (reference sequence). For the CDR3, the DNA is TGTGCCAGCAGTACGACTAGCGGCGGGGAGCTGTTTTTT. The encoded protein is CASSTTSGGELFF.